This TCR beta chain was identified during a study of human T cells and chemical hapten exposure. Background on the study: The study sensitized with 2% DPC on an approximately 2 cm by approximately 2 cm patch of upper inner arm skin. There were weekly diphenylcyclopropenone doses to the scalp for patients throughout the approximately 25-week study. General observations from the study: In comparison with controls, expanded TCRs gave rise to a significantly larger number of large CDR3 similarity clusters.

CDR3 size: 11 residues. V shed 5 bases and J shed 2 bases, with 4 bases lying between them. Germline-derived CDR1 and CDR2 are MNHEY and SVGEGT. The time point denotes: patch test 3, about 24 weeks after DPC sensitization. Regarding treatment: therapeutic diphenylcyclopropenone sensitization with weekly scalp DPC. In the original workflow: There were a median of approximately 96,000 TCRs per sample, with a range from about 20,000 to 700,000. One entry per CDR3 protein, called by TCRdb with MiXCR from the RACE reads. The authors' filters were not applied to this entry. The table lists 75,000 to 90,000 distinct CDR3 sequences, 11% of them singletons. Turning to this clonotype: Its target is not known. A single base separates this from a much larger clone, so it may be a read error.

V and J are TRBV6-2 or TRBV6-3 and TRBJ2-7; the D is unclear. Specimen: whole blood, collected in connection with sensitization to the hapten diphenylcyclopropenone (DPC). The clonotype was recovered from a woman aged 50 to 65 with alopecia areata. Some clones in this sample may be carry-over from other donors' samples. CDR3 nucleotide sequence: TGTGCCAGCAGTCGAGCCTACGAGCAGTACTTC. Its translation is CASSRAYEQYF.